The 26 T cell receptor beta chains reported below all come from one sample, sequenced in a study of early T cells in non-severe SARS-CoV-2 infection. One entry per CDR3 protein, called by TCRdb with MiXCR from the 5' RACE reads. The table lists 90,000 to 120,000 distinct CDR3 sequences, over 10% of them singletons. The sample taken for sequencing was whole blood. The receptors come from an adult who was a healthcare worker with PCR-confirmed SARS-CoV-2 infection or an uninfected control (not recorded which).

This clonotype was observed many times. The rearrangement uses TRBV6-4 and TRBJ2-2; no firm D call. CDR3 size: 14 residues. The V gene lost 2 bases and the J gene lost 6 bases, with 10 bases spanning the gap. The V gene's germline CDR1 is MRHNA and CDR2 SNTAGT. CDR3 nucleotide sequence: TGTGCCAGCAGTGACACTGGGTTCGCCGGGGAGCTGTTTTTT. Its protein is CASSDTGFAGELFF.

There are a few counts of this clonotype. The chain uses TRBV7-9 and TRBJ1-1; D is uncertain. There are 14 residues in the CDR3. Trimming cost V 0 bases and J 0 bases, with 5 bases left between them. CDR1 and CDR2 (germline): SEHNR, FQNEAQ (reference sequence). In nucleotides, the CDR3 is TGTGCCAGCAGCTTAGCGTCGCTGAACACTGAAGCTTTCTTT. Its translation is CASSLASLNTEAFF.

This chain joins TRBV5-1 and TRBJ2-1; 7 bases are a match to TRBD2. The length of the CDR3 is 14 residues. The J segment lost 3 bases and the V segment lost 6 bases, leaving 6 bases of the junction unmatched. CDR1 and CDR2 from the germline V gene are SGHRS and YFSETQ. CDR3 protein: CASTHLADYNEQFF. In DNA form, the CDR3 reads TGCGCCAGCACCCATCTAGCGGACTACAATGAGCAGTTCTTC.

This clonotype was picked up many times. The V and J genes are TRBV7-9 and TRBJ1-5; TRBD1 might be the D (6 bases). Trimming pared 4 bases from V and 6 bases from J, leaving 22 bases between. This CDR3 comprises 17 residues. Germline CDR1 reads SEHNR; CDR2 reads FQNEAQ (reference sequence). For the CDR3, the DNA is TGTGCCAGCAGCTCCTTTGGGGGCGGAGGGGTTGGTCAGCCCCAGCATTTT. It encodes CASSSFGGGGVGQPQHF.

The chain employs TRBV19 and TRBJ2-7; D ambiguous. Trimming pared 5 bases from V and 0 bases from J, leaving 8 bases between. There are 13 residues in the CDR3. Germline V lookup: CDR1 LNHDA, CDR2 SQIVND (reference sequence). The CDR3, as DNA: TGTGCCAGTAGTCCACGGAACTCCTACGAGCAGTACTTC. This codes for CASSPRNSYEQYF. Supplemented by reference TRBV19 and TRBJ2-7, the full variable domain reads DGGITQSPKYLFRKEGQNVTLSCEQNLNHDAMYWYRQDPGQGLRLIYYSQIVNDFQKGDIAEGYSVSREKKESFPLTVTSAQKNPTAFYLCASSPRNSYEQYFGPGTRLTVT.

The chain couples TRBV9 to TRBJ2-1; D not certain. V was cut by 0 bases and J by 7 bases, with 14 bases left in between. In germline, CDR1 is SGDLS, CDR2 YYNGEE. This CDR3 has 15 amino acids. CDR3 amino acids: CASSVDGSSGNEQFF. The CDR3 nucleotides read TGTGCCAGCAGCGTAGACGGCTCCTCTGGGAATGAGCAGTTCTTC.

The V gene is TRBV28, the J gene TRBJ1-2; no firm D call. Looked up from germline, CDR1 is MDHEN and CDR2 is SYDVKM. This CDR3 region has 13 residues. Deletions cut 3 bases from V and 4 bases from J, with 9 bases between. Here the CDR3 reads CASSLPRTYGYTF. For the CDR3, the DNA is TGTGCCAGCAGTTTGCCCCGGACCTATGGCTACACCTTC.

In its sample, this clonotype was seen a few times. The gene calls are TRBV20-1 and TRBJ2-1; no firm D call. V gave up 5 bases and J gave up 6 bases, with 11 bases separating them. CDR1 is DFQATT, CDR2 SNEGSKA, per germline (reference sequence). The CDR3 is made up of 12 amino acids. The CDR3 sequence: CSALRPPNEQFF. The CDR3 DNA reads as TGCAGTGCTCTCCGCCCCCCCAATGAGCAGTTCTTC.

This clonotype was detected a few times. The chain carries TRBV7-9 and TRBJ1-3; D uncertain. The V gene lost 1 base and the J gene lost 4 bases, with 5 bases spanning the gap. Germline assignment: CDR1 SEHNR and CDR2 FQNEAQ (reference sequence). The CDR3 has 13 residues. CDR3 in DNA: TGTGCCAGCAGCTTAGGGATGGGAAACACCATATATTTT. This encodes CASSLGMGNTIYF.

This clonotype was observed a handful of times. At one boundary the junction diverges from the germline segment, which might be a read error. The chain recombines TRBV29-1 with TRBJ1-1; D gene unclear. This CDR3 has 8 amino acids. From germline, CDR1 is SQVTM and CDR2 ANQGSEA. The CDR3 DNA reads as TGCAGCGTTGAAGGTCTCGCTTTT. Protein: CSVEGLAF.

This rearrangement joins TRBV14 to TRBJ1-2; maybe TRBD1 (5 bases). Germline CDR1 and CDR2: SGHDN and FVKESK. Trimming shortened V by 1 base and J by 14 bases, and 11 bases separated the two germline ends. The CDR3 has 11 residues. The CDR3 DNA follows: TGTGCCAGCAGCCAAGGAGTGGACAAAACCTTC. It yields the protein CASSQGVDKTF.

This clonotype was observed a handful of times. V usage is TRBV19 and J usage is TRBJ2-2; D unresolved. Germline values: CDR1 LNHDA, CDR2 SQIVND (reference sequence). This CDR3 contains 10 residues. The ends were cut back, 8 bases at V and 6 bases at J, with 4 bases in the middle. The CDR3: CASGSGELFF. CDR3 sequence (DNA): TGTGCCAGTGGGTCCGGGGAGCTGTTTTTT.

This clonotype came up a few times. This chain joins TRBV30 and TRBJ2-3; TRBD1 matches 8 bases. V dropped 2 bases and J dropped 2; count of bases not matched to a gene: 18. This CDR3 spans 19 amino acids. Per the germline V gene, CDR1 is GTSNPN and CDR2 is SVGIG (reference sequence). The CDR3 region is CAWSLGQAKGKGHTDTQYF. The CDR3 DNA sequence: TGTGCCTGGAGTTTGGGACAGGCCAAAGGGAAAGGACACACAGATACGCAGTATTTT.

The J gene is TRBJ2-1, the V gene TRBV19; D is possibly TRBD2 (5 bases). The V gene lost 3 bases and the J gene lost 7 bases, with 16 bases spanning the gap. This CDR3 contains 15 residues. Per germline, CDR1 LNHDA and CDR2 SQIVND (reference sequence). The CDR3 DNA reads TGTGCCAGTAGTATTGCAAGCGGTCTAGGGAATGAGCAGTTCTTC. Translated, it gives CASSIASGLGNEQFF.

For the CDR3, the DNA is TGTGCCAGCAGCTTAGCAAAGGGTATGGAGACCCAGTACTTC. It yields the protein CASSLAKGMETQYF. The chain has TRBV7-9 and TRBJ2-5; the D is unclear. CDR1 and CDR2 (germline): SEHNR, FQNEAQ (reference sequence). The germline V and J ends were trimmed by 0 bases and 5 bases, with 10 bases remaining between them. This CDR3 region has 14 residues.

This clonotype was picked up many times. This chain uses TRBV29-1 with TRBJ1-1; D unclear. Trimming pared 2 bases from V and 4 bases from J, leaving 11 bases between. The CDR3 is made up of 13 amino acids. Germline V CDR1 and CDR2: SQVTM, ANQGSEA. The CDR3 protein is CSVEPTSVTEAFF. CDR3 in DNA: TGCAGCGTTGAACCTACAAGTGTCACTGAAGCTTTCTTT.

This clonotype occurred many times. J is TRBJ2-7 and V is TRBV28; 8 nucleotides agree with TRBD2. Germline V CDR1 and CDR2: MDHEN, SYDVKM. The CDR3 spans 13 residues. Losses at the gene ends were 7 bases for V and 0 bases for J; bases not matched to a gene: 2. The CDR3 protein is CASTTSGSYEQYF. CDR3 DNA: TGTGCCAGCACTACTAGCGGCTCCTACGAGCAGTACTTC.

This clonotype was observed a handful of times. The chain carries TRBV12-5 and TRBJ1-1, with 7 bases matching TRBD1. The CDR3 has 14 residues. V gave up 6 bases and J gave up 0 bases; unmatched junction bases: 4. CDR1 is LGHNT, CDR2 FRNRAP, per germline. Here the CDR3 reads CASGPGQVNTEAFF. The CDR3 nucleotides read TGTGCTAGTGGACCCGGACAGGTGAACACTGAAGCTTTCTTT.

This clonotype appeared a few times. The rearrangement links TRBV3-1 to TRBJ2-7, with D maybe TRBD2 (5 bases). Trimming pared 0 bases from V and 5 bases from J, leaving 11 bases between. This CDR3 is built from 14 residues. Germline CDR1 and CDR2: LGHDT and YNNKEL (reference sequence). The CDR3 DNA reads as TGTGCCAGCAGCCAAGACCCGGGGTCGGACGAGCAGTACTTC. Translating gives CASSQDPGSDEQYF.

V and J are TRBV7-2 and TRBJ1-2; 9 bases are shared with TRBD1. Germline V lookup: CDR1 SGHTA, CDR2 FQGNSA. The junction had 4 bases not matched to a gene; V was cut back by 4 bases and J by 7 bases. CDR3 length: 13 amino acids. This CDR3 reads CASSSRDRAGYTF. The CDR3 DNA reads TGTGCCAGCAGCTCCAGGGACAGGGCTGGCTACACCTTC.

This clonotype showed up just a few times. The chain has TRBV5-1 and TRBJ2-2, with 9 positions matching TRBD1. The trim removed 5 bases at V and 6 bases at J, leaving 2 bases unmatched. CDR1 is SGHRS and CDR2 is YFSETQ in the germline V gene. The CDR3 consists of 13 residues. The CDR3 protein is CASRQGAPGELFF. CDR3 DNA: TGCGCCAGCAGACAGGGGGCTCCCGGGGAGCTGTTTTTT.

This clonotype was counted only a few times. The gene calls are TRBV6-5 and TRBJ2-2; 11 bases match TRBD1. With 10 bases clipped from V and 1 base from J, the junction kept 14 bases outside the gene matches. Looked up from germline, CDR1 is MNHEY and CDR2 is SVGAGI. The CDR3 totals 18 residues. The CDR3 bases are TGTGCCACCACTTTCCGGGACAGGGGGGAAAAGAACACCGGGGAGCTGTTTTTT. It is translated as CATTFRDRGEKNTGELFF.

The rearrangement joins TRBV14 to TRBJ2-1, with 7 bases matching TRBD2. CDR3 length: 16 amino acids. Trimming cost V 2 bases and J 0 bases; bases outside gene matches: 4. Germline lookup yields CDR1 SGHDN and CDR2 FVKESK. CDR3 in amino acids: CASSQFRTSSYNEQFF. DNA of the CDR3: TGTGCCAGCAGCCAATTCAGGACTAGCTCCTACAATGAGCAGTTCTTC.

This clonotype turned up a few times. V gene TRBV20-1 combines with J gene TRBJ1-5; no clear D gene. The V gene lost 0 bases and the J gene lost 1 base, with 4 bases spanning the gap. This CDR3 spans 13 amino acids. Germline V gene sequence: CDR1 DFQATT, CDR2 SNEGSKA (reference sequence). The CDR3 spells CSAREGSNQPQHF. The CDR3 DNA follows: TGCAGTGCTAGAGAAGGGAGCAATCAGCCCCAGCATTTT.

In its sample, this clonotype was seen many times. V is TRBV11-2 and J is TRBJ2-1; the match to TRBD2 covers 11 bases. With 5 bases clipped from V and 4 bases from J, the junction kept 7 bases outside the gene matches. This CDR3 comprises 16 residues. The germline V gene has CDR1 SGHAT and CDR2 FQNNGV. Written as DNA, the CDR3 is TGTGCCAGCAGCAACGCGGGGACTAGCGGTTACAATGAGCAGTTCTTC. Translating gives CASSNAGTSGYNEQFF.

The rearrangement joins TRBV6-1 to TRBJ1-2; D ambiguous. The CDR3 is made up of 13 amino acids. From germline, CDR1 is MNHNS and CDR2 SASEGT. Trimming left V 7 bases short and J 4 bases short, with 13 bases between. The CDR3 bases are TGTGCCAGCATGGGCGGACTGGCCTATGGCTACACCTTC. As protein: CASMGGLAYGYTF.